This TCR beta chain was recorded in a study of blood T cell repertoires in COVID-19. Germline CDR1 SEHNR, CDR2 FQNEAQ (reference sequence). The CDR3 covers 13 residues. V lost 3 bases and J 4 bases, leaving 9 bases between the germline ends. Only in-frame clones appear in the TCRdb table, and some are missing; sequencing was by immunoSEQ multiplex PCR. The sample includes approximately 56,000 clones, approximately 80% seen only once; the top ten take over 6%. This receptor was taken from a man in his 70s with active COVID-19. The chain employs TRBV7-9 and TRBJ2-5; D call uncertain. Sample: peripheral blood. The CDR3 region is CASSLVRRETQYF. The CDR3 coding sequence is TGTGCCAGCAGCTTGGTTAGGAGAGAGACCCAGTACTTC.